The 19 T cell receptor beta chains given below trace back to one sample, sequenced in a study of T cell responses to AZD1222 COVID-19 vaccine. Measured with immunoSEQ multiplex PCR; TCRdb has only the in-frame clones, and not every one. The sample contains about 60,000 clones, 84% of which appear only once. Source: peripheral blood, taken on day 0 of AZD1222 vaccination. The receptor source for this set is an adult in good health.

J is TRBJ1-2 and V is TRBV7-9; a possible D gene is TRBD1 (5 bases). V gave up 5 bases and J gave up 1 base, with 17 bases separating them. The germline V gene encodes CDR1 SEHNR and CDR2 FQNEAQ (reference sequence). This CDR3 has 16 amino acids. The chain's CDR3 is CASSPRVREFNYGYTF. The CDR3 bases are TGTGCCAGCAGCCCCAGGGTTAGAGAGTTTAACTATGGCTACACCTTC.

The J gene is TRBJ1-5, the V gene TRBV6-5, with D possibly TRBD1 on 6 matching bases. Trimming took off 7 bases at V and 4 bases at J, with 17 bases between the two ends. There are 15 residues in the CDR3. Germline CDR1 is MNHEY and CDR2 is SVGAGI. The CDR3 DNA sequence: TGTGCCAGCATCGGATTAGGACAGCCTAATCAGCCCCAGCATTTT. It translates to CASIGLGQPNQPQHF.

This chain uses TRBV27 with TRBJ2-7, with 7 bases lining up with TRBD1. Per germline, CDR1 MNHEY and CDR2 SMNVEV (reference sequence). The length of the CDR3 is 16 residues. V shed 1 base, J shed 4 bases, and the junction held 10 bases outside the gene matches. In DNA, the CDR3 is TGTGCCAGCAGTTTATTCGGAAAGACAGGGCGGTACGAGCAGTACTTC. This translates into CASSLFGKTGRYEQYF.

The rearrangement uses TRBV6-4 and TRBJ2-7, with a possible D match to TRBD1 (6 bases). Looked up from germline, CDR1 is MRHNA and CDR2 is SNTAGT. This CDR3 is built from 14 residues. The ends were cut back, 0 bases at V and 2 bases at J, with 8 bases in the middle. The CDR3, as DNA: TGTGCCAGCAGTGACTCCGCAGGGGCCTACGAGCAGTACTTC. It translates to CASSDSAGAYEQYF.

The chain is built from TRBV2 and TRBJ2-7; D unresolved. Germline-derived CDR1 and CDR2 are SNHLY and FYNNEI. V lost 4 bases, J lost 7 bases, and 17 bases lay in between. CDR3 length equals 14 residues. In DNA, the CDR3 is TGTGCCAGCAGTGCCGAGCCCGGACGTAGAGAGCAGTACTTC. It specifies CASSAEPGRREQYF.

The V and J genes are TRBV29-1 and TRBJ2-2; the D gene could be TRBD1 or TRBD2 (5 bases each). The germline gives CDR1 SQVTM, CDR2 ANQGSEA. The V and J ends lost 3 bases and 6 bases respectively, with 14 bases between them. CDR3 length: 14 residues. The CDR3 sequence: CSVETGGFAGELFF. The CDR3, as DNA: TGCAGCGTTGAGACTGGGGGTTTCGCCGGGGAGCTGTTTTTT.

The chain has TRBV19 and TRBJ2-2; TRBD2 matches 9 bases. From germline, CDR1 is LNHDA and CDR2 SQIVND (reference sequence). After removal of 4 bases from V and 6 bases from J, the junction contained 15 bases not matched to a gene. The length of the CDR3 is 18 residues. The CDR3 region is CASSTALPAGGHPGELFF. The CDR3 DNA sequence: TGTGCCAGTAGTACAGCCCTTCCGGCGGGGGGGCACCCCGGGGAGCTGTTTTTT.

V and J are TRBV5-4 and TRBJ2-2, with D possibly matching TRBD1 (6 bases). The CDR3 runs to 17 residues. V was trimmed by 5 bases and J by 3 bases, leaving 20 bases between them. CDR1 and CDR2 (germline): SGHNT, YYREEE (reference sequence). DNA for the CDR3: TGTGCCAGCAGTTTTGGGACAAGACCTCCATACACCGGGGAGCTGTTTTTT. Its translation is CASSFGTRPPYTGELFF.

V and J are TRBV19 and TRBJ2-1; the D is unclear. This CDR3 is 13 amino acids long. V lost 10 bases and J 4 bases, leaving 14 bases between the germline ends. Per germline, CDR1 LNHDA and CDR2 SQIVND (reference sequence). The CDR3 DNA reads TGTGCCACCCGACTGACCGGATACAATGAGCAGTTCTTC. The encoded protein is CATRLTGYNEQFF.

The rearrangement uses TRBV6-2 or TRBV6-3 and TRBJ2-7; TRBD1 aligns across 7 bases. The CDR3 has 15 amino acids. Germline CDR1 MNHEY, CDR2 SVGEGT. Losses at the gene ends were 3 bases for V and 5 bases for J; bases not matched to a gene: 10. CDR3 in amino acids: CASSYGQEERDEQYF. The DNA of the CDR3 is TGTGCCAGCAGTTATGGACAGGAGGAGAGGGACGAGCAGTACTTC.

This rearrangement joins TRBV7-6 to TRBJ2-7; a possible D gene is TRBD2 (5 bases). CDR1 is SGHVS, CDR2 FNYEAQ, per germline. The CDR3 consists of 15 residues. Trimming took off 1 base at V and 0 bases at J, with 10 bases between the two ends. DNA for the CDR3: TGTGCCAGCAGCTTAGTCGGGGATTCCTCCTACGAGCAGTACTTC. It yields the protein CASSLVGDSSYEQYF.

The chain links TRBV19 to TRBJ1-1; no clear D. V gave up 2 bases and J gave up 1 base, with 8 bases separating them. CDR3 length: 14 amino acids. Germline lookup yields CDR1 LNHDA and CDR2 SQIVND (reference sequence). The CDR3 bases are TGTGCCAGTAGTATATCACCCTCGAACACTGAAGCTTTCTTT. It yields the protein CASSISPSNTEAFF.

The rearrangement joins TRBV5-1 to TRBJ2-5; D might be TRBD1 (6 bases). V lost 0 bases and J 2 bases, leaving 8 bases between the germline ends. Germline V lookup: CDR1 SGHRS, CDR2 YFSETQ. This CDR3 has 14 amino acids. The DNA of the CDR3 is TGCGCCAGCAGCTTGGGGACAGTTCAAGAGACCCAGTACTTC. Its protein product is CASSLGTVQETQYF.

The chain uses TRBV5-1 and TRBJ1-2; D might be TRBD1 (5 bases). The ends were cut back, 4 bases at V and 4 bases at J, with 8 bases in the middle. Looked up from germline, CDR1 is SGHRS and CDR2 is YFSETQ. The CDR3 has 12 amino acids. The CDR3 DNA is TGCGCCAGCAGCGACGGGACCTATGGCTACACCTTC. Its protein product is CASSDGTYGYTF.

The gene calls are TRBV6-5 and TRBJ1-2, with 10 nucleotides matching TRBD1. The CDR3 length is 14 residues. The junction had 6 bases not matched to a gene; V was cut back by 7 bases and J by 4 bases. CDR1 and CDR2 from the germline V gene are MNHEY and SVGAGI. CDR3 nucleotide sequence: TGTGCCAGCACCCGGACAGGGGGAGCCTATGGCTACACCTTC. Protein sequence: CASTRTGGAYGYTF.

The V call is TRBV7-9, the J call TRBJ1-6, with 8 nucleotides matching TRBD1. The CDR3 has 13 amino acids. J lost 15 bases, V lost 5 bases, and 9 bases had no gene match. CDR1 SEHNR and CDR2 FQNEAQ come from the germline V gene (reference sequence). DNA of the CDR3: TGTGCCAGCAGCCGCGGACAGGGCTATCACCTCCACTTT. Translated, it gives CASSRGQGYHLHF. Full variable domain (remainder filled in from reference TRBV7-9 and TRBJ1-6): DTGVSQNPRHKITKRGQNVTFRCDPISEHNRLYWYRQTLGQGPEFLTYFQNEAQLEKSRLLSDRFSAERPKGSFSTLEIQRTEQGDSAMYLCASSRGQGYHLHFGNGTRLTVT.

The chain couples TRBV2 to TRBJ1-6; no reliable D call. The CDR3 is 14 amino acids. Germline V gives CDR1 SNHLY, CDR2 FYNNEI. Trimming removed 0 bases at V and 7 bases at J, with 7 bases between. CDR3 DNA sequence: TGTGCCAGCAGTGAAGCCCGGACGAATTCACCCCTCCACTTT. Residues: CASSEARTNSPLHF.

As DNA, the CDR3 is TGCGCCAGCAGCTTGGCCAACGGTGATACGCAGTATTTT. Amino acids: CASSLANGDTQYF. The chain couples TRBV5-1 to TRBJ2-3; D gene unclear. Germline values: CDR1 SGHRS, CDR2 YFSETQ. V lost 0 bases, J lost 6 bases, and 8 bases lay in between. This CDR3 has 13 residues.

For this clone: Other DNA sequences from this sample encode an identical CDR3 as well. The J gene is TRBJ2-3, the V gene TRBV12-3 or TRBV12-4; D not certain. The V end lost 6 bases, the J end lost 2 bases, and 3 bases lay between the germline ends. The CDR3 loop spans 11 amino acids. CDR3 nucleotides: TGTGCCAGCAGGAACACAGATACGCAGTATTTT. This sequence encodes CASRNTDTQYF.